The subject of this entry is one TCR beta chain. The target antigen is unknown. Here immunoSEQ multiplex PCR was the method, and the copy in TCRdb shows in-frame clones only, minus some. The sample has some 2.1 million clones, over 85% seen once. Terminally differentiated effector memory CD45RA+ cells were excluded by CCR7 positive selection of CD45RO-negative cells. This entry belongs to a study of shared clonotypes between healthy human individuals. Germline CDR1 reads SQVTM; CDR2 reads ANQGSEA. The CDR3 extends over 13 amino acids. Overall study findings and caveats: Sorted-subset sequencing, rarefaction showed, was incomplete despite large depth.

The clonotype comes from a man in his late teens or twenties in good health. Some clones in this sample may be carry-over from other donors' samples. The V gene is TRBV29-1, the J gene TRBJ2-5; 9 nucleotides match TRBD1. TRBJ2-7 explains the end of the DNA better; the J call may be wrong. Sequences were obtained from naive CD8+ T cells from PBMCs. The CDR3 nucleotides read TGCAGCGCTAAGACAGGGGGGACCTACGAGCAGTACTTC. It yields the protein CSAKTGGTYEQYF.